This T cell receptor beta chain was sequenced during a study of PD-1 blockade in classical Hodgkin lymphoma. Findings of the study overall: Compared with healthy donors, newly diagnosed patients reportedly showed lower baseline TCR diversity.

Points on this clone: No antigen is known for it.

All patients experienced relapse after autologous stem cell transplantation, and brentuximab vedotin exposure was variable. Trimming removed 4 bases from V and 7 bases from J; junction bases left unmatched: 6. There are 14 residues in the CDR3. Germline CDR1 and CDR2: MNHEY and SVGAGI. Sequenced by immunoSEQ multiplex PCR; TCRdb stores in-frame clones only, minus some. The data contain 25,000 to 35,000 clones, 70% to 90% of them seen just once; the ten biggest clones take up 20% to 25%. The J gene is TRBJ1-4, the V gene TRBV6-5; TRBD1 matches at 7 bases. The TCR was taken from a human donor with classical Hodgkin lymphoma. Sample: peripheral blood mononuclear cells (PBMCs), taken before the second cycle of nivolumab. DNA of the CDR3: TGTGCCAGCAGTTGGGACAGACGGGCTGAAAAACTGTTTTTT. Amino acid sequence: CASSWDRRAEKLFF.